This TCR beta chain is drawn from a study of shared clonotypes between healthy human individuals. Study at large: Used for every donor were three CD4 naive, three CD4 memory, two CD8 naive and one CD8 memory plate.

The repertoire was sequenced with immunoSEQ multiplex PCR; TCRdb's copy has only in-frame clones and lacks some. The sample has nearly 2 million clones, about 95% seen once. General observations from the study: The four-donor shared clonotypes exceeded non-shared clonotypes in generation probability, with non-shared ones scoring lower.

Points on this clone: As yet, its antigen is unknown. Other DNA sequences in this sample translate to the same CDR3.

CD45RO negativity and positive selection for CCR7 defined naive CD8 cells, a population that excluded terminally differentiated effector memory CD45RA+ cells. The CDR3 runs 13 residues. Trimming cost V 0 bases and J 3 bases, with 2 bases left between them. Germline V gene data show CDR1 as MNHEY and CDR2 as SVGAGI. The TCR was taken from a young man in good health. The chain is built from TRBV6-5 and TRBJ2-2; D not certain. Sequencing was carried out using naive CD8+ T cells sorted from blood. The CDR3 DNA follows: TGTGCCAGCAGTTACTCTTACACCGGGGAGCTGTTTTTT. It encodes CASSYSYTGELFF.